Listed here are 12 T cell receptor beta chains from one sample, sequenced in a study of CD8 T cells in ankylosing spondylitis. TCRdb processed the 5' RACE reads anew with MiXCR; each CDR3 protein has one entry. Here the sample spans 25,000 to 30,000 distinct CDR3 sequences, over 6.5% being singletons. Sequencing was done on a sample of blood. Every receptor here comes from a male donor with ankylosing spondylitis or in good health (not recorded which).

The chain links TRBV4-3 to TRBJ1-4; the match to TRBD1 covers 7 bases. The CDR3 spans 15 residues. Germline V gene lookup returns CDR1 LGHNA and CDR2 YSLEER. Trimming took 7 bases from V and 5 from J; bases not matched to a gene: 10. The CDR3 region has the DNA TGCGCCAGCACCATTGGGACAGACCGAAATGAAAAACTGTTTTTT. Protein: CASTIGTDRNEKLFF.

This clonotype was seen more than once but under ten times. This chain connects TRBV27 to TRBJ1-4, with D maybe TRBD1 (5 bases). CDR3 size: 13 residues. The V end lost 0 bases, the J end lost 12 bases, and 11 bases lay between the germline ends. Germline values: CDR1 MNHEY, CDR2 SMNVEV (reference sequence). The CDR3 spells CASSLSLRGELFF. As DNA, the CDR3 is TGTGCCAGCAGTTTATCTCTGCGGGGGGAACTGTTTTTT.

This clonotype was picked up a small number of times. The chain has TRBV5-1 and TRBJ2-1, with 12 bases aligning to TRBD2. The germline V gene has CDR1 SGHRS and CDR2 YFSETQ. J lost 6 bases, V lost 6 bases, and 7 bases had no gene match. The CDR3 runs to 15 residues. The DNA for the CDR3 is TGCGCCAGCACCCTAGCGGGGGGGCCGGGCAATGAGCAGTTCTTC. Protein sequence: CASTLAGGPGNEQFF.

The rearrangement links TRBV20-1 to TRBJ2-2; D might be TRBD1 or TRBD2, each matching 7 bases. The V gene's germline CDR1 is DFQATT and CDR2 SNEGSKA (reference sequence). The CDR3 has 16 residues. The ends were cut back, 0 bases at V and 5 bases at J, with 16 bases in the middle. Written as DNA, the CDR3 is TGCAGTGCTAGAGATAGCGGCAGGGGGGGGACCGGGGAGCTGTTTTTT. It codes for CSARDSGRGGTGELFF.

V and J are TRBV5-1 and TRBJ2-3, with 8 positions matching TRBD2. CDR3 length: 15 amino acids. Germline V gene lookup returns CDR1 SGHRS and CDR2 YFSETQ. J lost 5 bases, V lost 6 bases, and 11 bases had no gene match. The DNA of the CDR3 is TGCGCCAGCATCGAGGGGACGGGAGGGCTAGATACGCAGTATTTT. It specifies CASIEGTGGLDTQYF.

This clonotype has ten or more counts. The chain uses TRBV5-1 and TRBJ2-3; no reliable D call. V shed 2 bases and J shed 0 bases, with 7 bases lying between them. CDR3 length: 14 amino acids. CDR1 and CDR2 (germline): SGHRS, YFSETQ. CDR3 protein: CASSFLGSTDTQYF. Here the CDR3 DNA reads TGCGCCAGCAGCTTCCTTGGCAGCACAGATACGCAGTATTTT.

Only a few counts were recorded for this clonotype. V and J are TRBV6-5 and TRBJ2-2; D perhaps matches TRBD1 (6 bases). The CDR3 spans 14 residues. The V end lost 5 bases, the J end lost 6 bases, and 13 bases lay between the germline ends. The germline gives CDR1 MNHEY, CDR2 SVGAGI. The CDR3 reads CASSPGQYAGELFF. CDR3 in DNA: TGTGCCAGCAGTCCCGGACAGTACGCCGGGGAGCTGTTTTTT.

This clonotype was detected once. The chain recombines TRBV30 with TRBJ2-5, with D unclear. V was pared by 4 bases and J by 5 bases, with 5 bases between. The CDR3 extends over 10 amino acids. Germline V gene sequence: CDR1 GTSNPN, CDR2 SVGIG (reference sequence). CDR3 DNA: TGTGCCTGGATGGGTGAGACCCAGTACTTC. It codes for CAWMGETQYF.

This clonotype qualifies as medium-sized (0.01 to 0.1%). V usage is TRBV7-2 and J usage is TRBJ2-3; 9 bases line up with TRBD2. Germline assignment: CDR1 SGHTA and CDR2 FQGNSA. This CDR3 has 14 amino acids. The junction had 3 bases not matched to a gene; V was cut back by 4 bases and J by 4 bases. As DNA, the CDR3 is TGTGCCAGCAGCTCGGGACTAGCAGCAGATACGCAGTATTTT. It is translated as CASSSGLAADTQYF.

As concerns this clonotype: Relative to the germline gene, one junction end is altered; a read error may explain this. The CDR3 is CASSVAGTRIYNEQFF. The CDR3 DNA sequence: TGTGCCAGCAGCGTAGCCGGGACTAGGATCTACAATGAGCAGTTCTTC. This chain links TRBV7-9 with TRBJ2-1; TRBD2 matches at 8 bases. The CDR3 is 16 amino acids. Germline CDR1 reads SEHNR; CDR2 reads FQNEAQ (reference sequence).

This clonotype turned up a few times. The CDR3 coding sequence is TGTGCCAGCAGCCAGTCCGGAGACTCAACTAATGAAAAACTGTTTTTT. This encodes CASSQSGDSTNEKLFF. The V gene is TRBV3-1, the J gene TRBJ1-4; D remains unclear. CDR1 is LGHDT, CDR2 YNNKEL, per germline (reference sequence). Trimming pared 3 bases from V and 0 bases from J, leaving 11 bases between. CDR3 size: 16 residues.

In its sample, this clonotype was seen a few times. The chain joins TRBV9 to TRBJ2-7, with D maybe TRBD1 (5 bases). The CDR3 sequence is 14 residues long. Germline values: CDR1 SGDLS, CDR2 YYNGEE. Trimming shortened V by 0 bases and J by 2 bases, and 9 bases separated the two germline ends. The CDR3 DNA sequence: TGTGCCAGCAGCGTAGCGGCAGGGACCTACGAGCAGTACTTC. Translation: CASSVAAGTYEQYF.